The following is a T cell receptor (beta chain) sequence with its context. Its antigen is still unknown. Using immunoSEQ multiplex PCR, the repertoire was profiled, and TCRdb retains in-frame clones only, with some absent. The repertoire holds under 2,500 clones, approximately 71% seen once, with approximately 13% in the top ten. The data stem from a study of T cells in tumors after PD-1 blockade. The overall study: During anti-PD-1 treatment, some patients continued daily vismodegib 150 mg. The study's findings and limits: Clonal replacement, not reinvigoration, is suggested for expanded exhausted CD8+ clones after therapy. Peripheral recruitment is suggested, as some novel exhausted tumor clones were in pre-treatment blood.

The same primary tumor site was biopsied both before and after PD-1 blockade. The length of the CDR3 is 15 residues. The V gene's germline CDR1 is KGHSH and CDR2 LQKENI. The germline V and J ends were trimmed by 4 bases and 5 bases, with 15 bases remaining between them. The sequence was obtained from a human donor with basal cell carcinoma. Sequenced material: tumor tissue, taken after anti-PD-1 treatment. This sequence joins TRBV18 and TRBJ2-4; a weak D match, TRBD1 (6 bases). CDR3 coding DNA: TGTGCCAGCTCACTCCTACAGGGTAGGGAAAACATTCAGTACTTC. Translation: CASSLLQGRENIQYF.